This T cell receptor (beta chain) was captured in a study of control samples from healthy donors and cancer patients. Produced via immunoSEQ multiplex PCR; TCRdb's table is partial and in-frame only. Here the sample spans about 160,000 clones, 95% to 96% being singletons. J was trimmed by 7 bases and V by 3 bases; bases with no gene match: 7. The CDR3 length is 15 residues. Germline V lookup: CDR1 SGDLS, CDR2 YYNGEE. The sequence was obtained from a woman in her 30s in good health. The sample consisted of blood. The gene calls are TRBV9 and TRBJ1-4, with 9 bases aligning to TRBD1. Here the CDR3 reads CASSGQQGATEKLFF. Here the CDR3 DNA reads TGTGCCAGCAGCGGACAACAGGGGGCTACTGAAAAACTGTTTTTT. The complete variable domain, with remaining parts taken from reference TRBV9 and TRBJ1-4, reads DSGVTQTPKHLITATGQRVTLRCSPRSGDLSVYWYQQSLDQGLQFLIQYYNGEERAKGNILERFSAQQFPDLHSELNLSSLELGDSALYFCASSGQQGATEKLFFGSGTQLSVL.